This T cell receptor beta chain was sequenced for a study of early stage breast cancer tumors. CDR1 and CDR2 from the germline V gene are LNHDA and SQIVND (reference sequence). Trimming removed 4 bases at V and 6 bases at J, with 11 bases between. This CDR3 spans 13 amino acids. The table came from immunoSEQ multiplex PCR; TCRdb's copy has only in-frame clones and leaves some out. The profile shows approximately 33,000 clones, roughly 80% of them singletons. This clonotype was obtained from a person aged 35-55 years with breast cancer. The chain recombines TRBV19 with TRBJ2-3, with D unresolved. The sequencing input was blood. The CDR3 here is CASSRATWDTQYF. DNA for the CDR3: TGTGCCAGTAGTAGAGCCACCTGGGATACGCAGTATTTT. Based on the CDR3 plus reference TRBV19 and TRBJ2-3, the full variable domain is DGGITQSPKYLFRKEGQNVTLSCEQNLNHDAMYWYRQDPGQGLRLIYYSQIVNDFQKGDIAEGYSVSREKKESFPLTVTSAQKNPTAFYLCASSRATWDTQYFGPGTRLTVL.